Sequencing of this T cell receptor beta chain was carried out in a study of CD8+ T cells in alopecia areata. Study as a whole: C3H/HeJ graft donors with spontaneous alopecia, aged about 6-13 months, supplied skin that was transplanted onto female C3H/HeJ mice aged 7-10 weeks. Points from the study as a whole: Among patients, TCR sharing was less clear than in mice, a difference possibly due in part to HLA diversity in the patient population.

Investigators isolated RNA and reverse transcribed it into cDNA to act as the sequencing template. Libraries were prepared by immunoSEQ multiplex PCR; TCRdb keeps only in-frame clonotypes and omits some of them. Listed for the sample are some 110,000 clones, none seen a single time. The CDR3 is 17 amino acids. Germline CDR1 reads FNHDT; CDR2 reads SITEND (reference sequence). Germline trimming cut 2 bases from V and 1 base from J; bases unmatched to any gene: 4. This clone was seen a handful of times. Its cognate antigen is unknown. The genes and germline here are from mouse. The read stops 4 residues short of the end of the CDR3; the missing end is completed from the germline J gene.

Material for sequencing was lesional skin. This sequence originates from a C3H/HeJ mouse with alopecia areata. The strain's MHC: H2-k. The V call is TRBV19, the J call TRBJ2-4, with 13 bases aligning to TRBD2. CDR3 DNA (partial): TGTGCCAGCAGTATTGGGGACTGGGGGGGTCGTCAAAAC. Its translation: CASSIGDWGGRQN. The CDR3, in full, reads CASSIGDWGGRQNTLYF.